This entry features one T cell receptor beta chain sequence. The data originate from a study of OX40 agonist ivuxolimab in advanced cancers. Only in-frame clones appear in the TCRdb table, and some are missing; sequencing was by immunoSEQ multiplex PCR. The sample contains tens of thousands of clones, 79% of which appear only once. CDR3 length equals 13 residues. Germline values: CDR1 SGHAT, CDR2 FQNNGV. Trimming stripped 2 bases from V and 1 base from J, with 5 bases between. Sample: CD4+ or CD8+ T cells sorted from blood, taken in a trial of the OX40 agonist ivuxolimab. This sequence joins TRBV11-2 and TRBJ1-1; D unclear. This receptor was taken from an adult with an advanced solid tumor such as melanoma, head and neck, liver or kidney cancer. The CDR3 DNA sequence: TGTGCCAGCAGCTTAACCCAGAACACTGAAGCTTTCTTT. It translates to CASSLTQNTEAFF.